The clone carrying this T cell receptor beta chain was observed a few times. Its specificity is not known. The data stem from a study of regulatory T cells in long-lasting Graves disease. Study-level results: Persistent disease favored TRBV28, TRBJ1-2 and TRBJ2-5.

Time point reported: newly diagnosed GD, antithyroid drugs for less than 3 months. The TCR library was made from RNA extracted from PBMCs. The source of the patients was an endocrinology department in Xi'an, China. Researchers made TCR beta libraries by using iRepertoire HTBI primers and running Arm-PCR on CDR3 regions. TCRdb fed the multiplex PCR reads into MiXCR, producing one record per CDR3 protein. The table shows hundreds of thousands of distinct CDR3 sequences, with about 16% occurring only once. Per germline, CDR1 DFQATT and CDR2 SNEGSKA (reference sequence). After removal of 6 bases from V and 9 bases from J, the junction contained 18 bases not matched to a gene. The CDR3 is 16 amino acids. The same data also contributed to another study, on T cells in Graves' hyperthyroidism and ophthalmopathy. That report notes: Graves' hyperthyroidism is called stable when ophthalmopathy does not progress within 18 months. Primed by the HTBI set, a first-round RT-PCR was run on the TCR CDR3.

This clonotype originated in a man aged 18 to 29 with Graves disease. The chain joins TRBV20-1 to TRBJ2-5; TRBD2 aligns across 11 bases. The material sequenced was peripheral blood mononuclear cells (PBMCs), taken at new diagnosis, from a patient treated with antithyroid drugs. CDR3: CSATGASGRKREAQYF. CDR3 bases: TGCAGTGCCACAGGGGCTAGCGGGAGGAAAAGGGAGGCCCAGTACTTC.